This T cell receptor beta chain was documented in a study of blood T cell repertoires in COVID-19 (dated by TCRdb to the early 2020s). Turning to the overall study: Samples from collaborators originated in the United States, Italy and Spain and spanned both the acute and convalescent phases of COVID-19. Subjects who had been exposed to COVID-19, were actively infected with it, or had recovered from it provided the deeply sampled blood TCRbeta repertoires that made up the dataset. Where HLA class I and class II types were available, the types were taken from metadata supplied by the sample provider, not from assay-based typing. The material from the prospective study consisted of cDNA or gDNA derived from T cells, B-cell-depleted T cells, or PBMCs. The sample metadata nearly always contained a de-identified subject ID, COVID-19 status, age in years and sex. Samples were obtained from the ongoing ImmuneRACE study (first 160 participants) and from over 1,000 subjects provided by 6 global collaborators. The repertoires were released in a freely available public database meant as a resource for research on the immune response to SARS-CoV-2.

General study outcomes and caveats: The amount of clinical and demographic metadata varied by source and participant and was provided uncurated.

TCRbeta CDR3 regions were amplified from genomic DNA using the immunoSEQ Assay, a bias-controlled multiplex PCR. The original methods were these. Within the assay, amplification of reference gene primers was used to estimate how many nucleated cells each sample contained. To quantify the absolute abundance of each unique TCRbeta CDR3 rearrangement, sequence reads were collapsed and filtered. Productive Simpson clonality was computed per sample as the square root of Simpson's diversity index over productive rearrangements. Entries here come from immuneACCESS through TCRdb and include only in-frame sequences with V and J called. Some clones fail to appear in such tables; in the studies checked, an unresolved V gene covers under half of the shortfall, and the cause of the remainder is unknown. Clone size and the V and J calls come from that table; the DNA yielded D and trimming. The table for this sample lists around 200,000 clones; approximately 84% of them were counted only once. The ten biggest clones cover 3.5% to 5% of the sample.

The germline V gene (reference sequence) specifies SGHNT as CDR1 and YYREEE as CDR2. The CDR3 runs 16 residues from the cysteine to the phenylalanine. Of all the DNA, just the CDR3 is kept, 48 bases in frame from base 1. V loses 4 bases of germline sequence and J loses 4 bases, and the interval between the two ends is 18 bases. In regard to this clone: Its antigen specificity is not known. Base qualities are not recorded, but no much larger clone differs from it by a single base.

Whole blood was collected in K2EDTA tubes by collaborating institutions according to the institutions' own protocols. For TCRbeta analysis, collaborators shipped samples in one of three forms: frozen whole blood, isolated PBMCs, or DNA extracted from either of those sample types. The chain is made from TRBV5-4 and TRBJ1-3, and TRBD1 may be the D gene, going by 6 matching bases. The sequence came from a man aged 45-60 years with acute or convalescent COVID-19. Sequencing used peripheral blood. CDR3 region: CASSDYTGTLGNTIYF. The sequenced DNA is TGTGCCAGCAGCGACTATACCGGGACACTCGGAAACACCATATATTTT. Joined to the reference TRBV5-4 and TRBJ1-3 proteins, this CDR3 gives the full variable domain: ETGVTQSPTHLIKTRGQQVTLRCSSQSGHNTVSWYQQALGQGPQFIFQYYREEENGRGNFPPRFSGLQFPNYSSELNVNALELDDSALYLCASSDYTGTLGNTIYFGEGSWLTVV.